The 30 T cell receptor beta chains below all came from one sample that was sequenced in a study of OX40 agonist ivuxolimab in advanced cancers. Generated by immunoSEQ multiplex PCR, the TCRdb table keeps only in-frame clones and is missing some. This sample carries 90,000 to 130,000 clones, approximately 90% of them seen once, and the ten largest clones take about 0.67%. This material consisted of CD4+ or CD8+ T cells sorted from blood, taken in a trial of the OX40 agonist ivuxolimab. The origin of the receptors is an adult with an advanced solid tumor such as melanoma, head and neck, liver or kidney cancer.

This sequence joins TRBV6-6 and TRBJ2-1; a weak D match, TRBD2 (7 bases). Trimming pared 6 bases from V and 6 bases from J, leaving 18 bases between. CDR1 is MNHNY, CDR2 SVGAGI, per germline (reference sequence). The CDR3 length is 15 residues. This CDR3 reads CASSPGEGRGNEQFF. The DNA of the CDR3 is TGTGCCAGCAGCCCCGGGGAGGGCAGGGGCAATGAGCAGTTCTTC.

This chain joins TRBV6-1 and TRBJ1-6, with D uncertain. Germline V gene data show CDR1 as MNHNS and CDR2 as SASEGT. This CDR3 has 14 amino acids. With 1 base removed from V and 8 bases from J, the gap between germline ends came to 9 bases. The CDR3 reads CASSEVRSDSPLHF. CDR3 DNA: TGTGCCAGCAGTGAAGTTCGGTCCGATTCACCCCTCCACTTT.

The chain employs TRBV6-5 and TRBJ1-1; D might be TRBD1 (6 bases). The CDR3 runs 14 residues. Germline assignment: CDR1 MNHEY and CDR2 SVGAGI. V shed 7 bases and J shed 3 bases, with 15 bases lying between them. The CDR3 here is CASTKRGADTEAFF. CDR3 DNA: TGTGCCAGCACCAAACGGGGGGCGGACACTGAAGCTTTCTTT.

The chain has TRBV18 and TRBJ1-5; TRBD1 matches at 7 bases. In germline, CDR1 is KGHSH, CDR2 LQKENI. Trimming took 2 bases from V and 3 from J; bases not matched to a gene: 1. CDR3 length: 14 amino acids. The CDR3 is CASSPGTVNQPQHF. The CDR3 DNA reads as TGTGCCAGCTCACCAGGGACAGTCAATCAGCCCCAGCATTTT.

This chain joins TRBV19 and TRBJ1-2, with 11 bases that match TRBD1. The CDR3 length is 13 residues. Germline V lookup: CDR1 LNHDA, CDR2 SQIVND (reference sequence). The V segment lost 9 bases and the J segment 4 bases; nucleotides outside the gene matches: 4. The CDR3 nucleotides are TGTGCCAGCGATGGGACAGGGGGCTATGGCTACACCTTC. This encodes CASDGTGGYGYTF.

The chain couples TRBV7-6 to TRBJ1-6; weak D call: TRBD1 (5 bases). Germline assignment: CDR1 SGHVS and CDR2 FNYEAQ. The CDR3 length is 15 residues. Trimming left V 2 bases short and J 7 bases short, with 12 bases between. The DNA of the CDR3 is TGTGCCAGCAGCTTAATAGAACAGGCCAATTCACCCCTCCACTTT. Its translation is CASSLIEQANSPLHF.

The gene calls are TRBV5-1 and TRBJ2-7; D is undetermined. CDR3 length: 15 amino acids. V was cut by 3 bases and J by 2 bases, with 15 bases left in between. The germline gives CDR1 SGHRS, CDR2 YFSETQ. The CDR3 here is CASSSTPGNTYEQYF. DNA of the CDR3: TGCGCCAGCAGCTCAACACCAGGTAATACCTACGAGCAGTACTTC.

J is TRBJ1-5 and V is TRBV2, with a tentative D call TRBD1 (5 bases). V lost 4 bases and J 4 bases, leaving 8 bases between the germline ends. CDR3 length: 13 amino acids. Germline CDR1 is SNHLY and CDR2 is FYNNEI. This CDR3 reads CASSGGGNQPQHF. CDR3 coding DNA: TGTGCCAGCAGTGGGGGGGGGAATCAGCCCCAGCATTTT.

The chain is built from TRBV10-1 and TRBJ2-7, with a weak D call TRBD1 (5 bases). CDR1 is WNHNN, CDR2 SYGVQD, per germline (reference sequence). V lost 4 bases and J 5 bases, leaving 12 bases between the germline ends. This CDR3 spans 13 amino acids. Here the CDR3 DNA reads TGCGCCAGCAGTGTTGACAGCGCGCACGAGCAGTACTTC. Translating gives CASSVDSAHEQYF.

The chain links TRBV6-6 to TRBJ1-5; D is undetermined. The V end was cut by 6 bases, the J end by 3 bases, with 6 bases between. The CDR3 spans 12 residues. Germline V lookup: CDR1 MNHNY, CDR2 SVGAGI (reference sequence). The CDR3 nucleotides are TGTGCCAGCAGGGAATCCAATCAGCCCCAGCATTTT. It is translated as CASRESNQPQHF.

The CDR3 loop reads CASSPGTANTEAFF. In DNA form, the CDR3 reads TGCGCCAGCAGCCCTGGGACAGCCAACACTGAAGCTTTCTTT. This chain uses TRBV5-1 with TRBJ1-1, with 7 bases fitting TRBD1. Germline CDR1 and CDR2: SGHRS and YFSETQ. The V and J ends lost 4 bases and 2 bases, in that order; junction bases with no gene match: 5. The CDR3 runs to 14 residues.

The sample holds one count of this clone. Other DNA sequences from this sample encode an identical CDR3 as well. The rearrangement joins TRBV5-1 to TRBJ2-7, with 11 bases aligning to TRBD1. Germline V CDR1 and CDR2: SGHRS, YFSETQ. J lost 4 bases, V lost 4 bases, and 4 bases had no gene match. The CDR3 has 14 amino acids. The DNA of the CDR3 is TGCGCCAGCAGCACTGGACAGGGGGCTTACGAGCAGTACTTC. It codes for CASSTGQGAYEQYF.

This chain links TRBV19 with TRBJ2-7; TRBD1 might be the D (6 bases). Looked up from germline, CDR1 is LNHDA and CDR2 is SQIVND (reference sequence). V lost 1 base, J lost 2 bases, and 15 bases lay in between. This CDR3 comprises 16 residues. CDR3 bases: TGTGCCAGTAGTATAGCTCGTCAGGGGTTCCCCTACGAGCAGTACTTC. As protein: CASSIARQGFPYEQYF. The full variable domain, in which reference TRBV19 and TRBJ2-7 provide the parts outside the CDR3, is DGGITQSPKYLFRKEGQNVTLSCEQNLNHDAMYWYRQDPGQGLRLIYYSQIVNDFQKGDIAEGYSVSREKKESFPLTVTSAQKNPTAFYLCASSIARQGFPYEQYFGPGTRLTVT.

This chain connects TRBV19 to TRBJ2-2; a possible D gene is TRBD1 (6 bases). Germline V gene data show CDR1 as LNHDA and CDR2 as SQIVND (reference sequence). This CDR3 has 15 amino acids. The ends were cut back, 5 bases at V and 4 bases at J, with 14 bases in the middle. This CDR3 is CASSGSNRATGELFF. The CDR3 DNA reads as TGTGCCAGTAGTGGGAGTAACAGGGCCACCGGGGAGCTGTTTTTT.

In this sample, this clone turned up once. The chain uses TRBV5-5 and TRBJ1-4; 8 bases map to TRBD1. Trimming took 0 bases from V and 5 from J; bases not matched to a gene: 0. This CDR3 region has 14 residues. Germline CDR1 reads SGHKS; CDR2 reads YYEKEE (reference sequence). The DNA of the CDR3 is TGTGCCAGCAGCTTGGGGACAGGGAATGAAAAACTGTTTTTT. Protein product: CASSLGTGNEKLFF.

The rearrangement links TRBV6-1 to TRBJ1-3, with D maybe TRBD1 (5 bases). Trimming took 2 bases from V and 2 from J, leaving 16 bases between them. Germline CDR1 and CDR2: MNHNS and SASEGT. The CDR3 has 17 amino acids. CDR3 sequence reads: CASSETADPGAGNTIYF. The CDR3 region has the DNA TGTGCCAGCAGTGAAACGGCGGACCCGGGGGCTGGAAACACCATATATTTT.

The chain joins TRBV7-8 to TRBJ2-7, with TRBD2 matching over 12 bases. The germline V gene has CDR1 SGHVS and CDR2 FQNEAQ. This CDR3 comprises 15 residues. V lost 5 bases, J lost 1 base, and 3 bases stayed unmatched. The CDR3 DNA is TGTGCCAGCAGCCTGACTAGCGGGGGATCCTACGAGCAGTACTTC. Its translation is CASSLTSGGSYEQYF. The variable domain in full, completed from reference TRBV7-8 and TRBJ2-7, reads GAGVSQSPRYKVAKRGQDVALRCDPISGHVSLFWYQQALGQGPEFLTYFQNEAQLDKSGLPSDRFFAERPEGSVSTLKIQRTQQEDSAVYLCASSLTSGGSYEQYFGPGTRLTVT.

The V call is TRBV11-2, the J call TRBJ2-5, with D uncertain. Germline V gene sequence: CDR1 SGHAT, CDR2 FQNNGV. The CDR3 covers 15 residues. The germline V and J ends were trimmed by 0 bases and 5 bases, with 13 bases remaining between them. The CDR3 protein is CASSLDLSRVETQYF. The CDR3 region has the DNA TGTGCCAGCAGCTTAGATCTGAGTAGGGTGGAGACCCAGTACTTC.

The CDR3 nucleotides are TGTGCCAGCAGCTTAATCCAAGAGACCCAGTACTTC. Its translation: CASSLIQETQYF. The rearrangement joins TRBV11-3 to TRBJ2-5; no firm D call. Trimming took off 2 bases at V and 1 base at J, with 2 bases between the two ends. CDR1 and CDR2 (germline): SGHNT, YENEEA. The CDR3 length is 12 residues. Together with reference TRBV11-3 and TRBJ2-5, the CDR3 gives the full variable domain: EAGVVQSPRYKIIEKKQPVAFWCNPISGHNTLYWYLQNLGQGPELLIRYENEEAVDDSQLPKDRFSAERLKGVDSTLKIQPAELGDSAVYLCASSLIQETQYFGPGTRLLVL.

The chain links TRBV27 to TRBJ1-1; 9 bases align to TRBD1. With 8 bases clipped from V and 5 bases from J, the junction kept 12 bases outside the gene matches. Germline V gene lookup returns CDR1 MNHEY and CDR2 SMNVEV (reference sequence). CDR3 length equals 15 residues. Here the CDR3 reads CASGRDRVRGTEAFF. The CDR3 DNA reads TGTGCCAGCGGGCGGGACAGGGTTAGGGGTACTGAAGCTTTCTTT.

The V and J genes are TRBV10-3 and TRBJ1-1, with a tentative D call TRBD1 (5 bases). Germline CDR1 is ENHRY and CDR2 is SYGVKD. The CDR3 length is 16 residues. V was shortened by 4 bases and J by 1 base, with 16 bases between the two germline ends. CDR3 in amino acids: CAISANSIGANTEAFF. Here the CDR3 DNA reads TGTGCCATCAGTGCTAATTCCATAGGGGCGAACACTGAAGCTTTCTTT.

The chain has TRBV18 and TRBJ1-4, with a possible D match to TRBD1 (6 bases). Germline assignment: CDR1 KGHSH and CDR2 LQKENI. V was clipped by 2 bases and J by 4 bases, with 11 bases between them. This CDR3 is built from 15 residues. The DNA for the CDR3 is TGTGCCAGCTCACCAGACAGGACGTATAATGAAAAACTGTTTTTT. Protein product: CASSPDRTYNEKLFF.

The rearrangement joins TRBV6-1 to TRBJ2-3, with TRBD2 identical over 7 bases. This CDR3 region has 13 residues. CDR1 and CDR2 (germline): MNHNS, SASEGT. V was clipped by 8 bases and J by 2 bases; unmatched bases: 4. DNA for the CDR3: TGTGCCAGCGGGGGACTAAACACAGATACGCAGTATTTT. Amino acids: CASGGLNTDTQYF.

V is TRBV5-5 and J is TRBJ1-5; a possible D gene is TRBD1 (6 bases). Trimming stripped 1 base from V and 6 bases from J, with 11 bases between. This CDR3 has 14 amino acids. Germline V gene lookup returns CDR1 SGHKS and CDR2 YYEKEE (reference sequence). The CDR3 loop is CASSLRGQGQPQHF. In DNA form, the CDR3 reads TGTGCCAGCAGCTTGCGGGGGCAGGGTCAGCCCCAGCATTTT.

The chain uses TRBV19 and TRBJ1-1; 9 bases map to TRBD1. Unmatched junction bases numbered 8, after V lost 4 bases and J lost 5 bases. Germline CDR1 LNHDA, CDR2 SQIVND (reference sequence). This CDR3 is built from 15 residues. The CDR3 DNA sequence: TGTGCCAGTAGTACCCCCGGGACAGGGAAAACTGAAGCTTTCTTT. This translates into CASSTPGTGKTEAFF.

This clone has just one count. The chain uses TRBV30 and TRBJ2-5, with unresolved D. V was pared by 0 bases and J by 4 bases, with 12 bases between. The germline V gene has CDR1 GTSNPN and CDR2 SVGIG (reference sequence). This CDR3 is 14 amino acids long. CDR3 amino acids: CAWSVGLTRETQYF. The CDR3, as DNA: TGTGCCTGGAGTGTGGGTCTGACGAGAGAGACCCAGTACTTC.

V gene TRBV10-2 combines with J gene TRBJ2-2, with 10 nucleotides matching TRBD1. The CDR3 spans 17 residues. Germline V gene sequence: CDR1 WSHSY, CDR2 SAAADI. Losses at the gene ends were 1 base for V and 4 bases for J; bases not matched to a gene: 6. The CDR3: CASSEWAGTGATGELFF. Here the CDR3 DNA reads TGCGCCAGCAGTGAGTGGGCCGGGACAGGGGCCACCGGGGAGCTGTTTTTT.

The CDR3 coding sequence is TGCGCCAGCAGTGCGCCAACTAGATTCTACGAGCAGTACTTC. It codes for CASSAPTRFYEQYF. The chain couples TRBV10-1 to TRBJ2-7; TRBD2 might be the D (5 bases). Trimming took 4 bases from V and 3 from J, leaving 13 bases between them. CDR3 size: 14 residues. Per the germline V gene, CDR1 is WNHNN and CDR2 is SYGVQD (reference sequence).

V usage is TRBV6-5 and J usage is TRBJ1-1; D is perhaps TRBD1 (5 bases). CDR1 is MNHEY and CDR2 is SVGAGI in the germline V gene. The CDR3 loop spans 15 amino acids. The ends were cut back, 7 bases at V and 2 bases at J, with 17 bases in the middle. The CDR3 reads CASTATGGGNTEAFF. The CDR3 DNA sequence: TGTGCCAGCACCGCAACGGGTGGGGGTAACACTGAAGCTTTCTTT.

To note about this clone: Other DNA sequences of this sample code for an identical CDR3. V gene TRBV18 combines with J gene TRBJ2-5; 11 bases match TRBD2. This CDR3 contains 15 residues. Germline V gives CDR1 KGHSH, CDR2 LQKENI. V shed 6 bases, J shed 1 base, and the junction held 4 bases outside the gene matches. CDR3 in amino acids: CASSRGTSGQETQYF. The CDR3 nucleotides are TGTGCCAGCTCTCGGGGGACTAGCGGCCAAGAGACCCAGTACTTC. Drawing the rest from reference TRBV18 and TRBJ2-5, the complete variable domain is NAGVMQNPRHLVRRRGQEARLRCSPMKGHSHVYWYRQLPEEGLKFMVYLQKENIIDESGMPKERFSAEFPKEGPSILRIQQVVRGDSAAYFCASSRGTSGQETQYFGPGTRLLVL.